These 27 T cell receptor beta chains originate from one sample sequenced in a study of OX40 agonist ivuxolimab in advanced cancers. The protocol was immunoSEQ multiplex PCR, while the TCRdb copy is restricted to in-frame clones and leaves out a portion. The sample records over 75,000 clones, roughly nine tenths being singletons. The sample consisted of CD4+ or CD8+ T cells sorted from blood, taken in a trial of the OX40 agonist ivuxolimab. Source of these receptors: an adult with an advanced solid tumor such as melanoma, head and neck, liver or kidney cancer.

The chain joins TRBV5-1 to TRBJ2-3; maybe TRBD1 (5 bases). The CDR3 consists of 16 residues. Deletions cut 4 bases from V and 0 bases from J, with 15 bases between. Germline assignment: CDR1 SGHRS and CDR2 YFSETQ. CDR3 region: CASSPLGGASTDTQYF. The CDR3 DNA is TGCGCCAGCAGCCCCTTAGGTGGGGCTAGCACAGATACGCAGTATTTT.

This chain connects TRBV28 to TRBJ1-2; 8 bases match TRBD1. The CDR3 extends over 13 amino acids. Germline trimming cut 4 bases from V and 8 bases from J; bases unmatched to any gene: 6. CDR1 is MDHEN and CDR2 is SYDVKM in the germline V gene. As DNA, the CDR3 is TGTGCCAGCAGTTCTCAGGGGGCGCGGGGCTACACCTTC. Protein: CASSSQGARGYTF.

The rearrangement links TRBV7-2 to TRBJ2-7; D is perhaps TRBD2 (6 bases). Trimming pared 2 bases from V and 2 bases from J, leaving 19 bases between. The CDR3 sequence is 17 residues long. CDR1 is SGHTA, CDR2 FQGNSA, per germline. CDR3: CASSLSPPSGRTYEQYF. The DNA of the CDR3 is TGTGCCAGCAGCTTAAGTCCCCCCAGCGGGCGTACCTACGAGCAGTACTTC. The full variable domain, its missing parts supplied by reference TRBV7-2 and TRBJ2-7, is GAGVSQSPSNKVTEKGKDVELRCDPISGHTALYWYRQSLGQGLEFLIYFQGNSAPDKSGLPSDRFSAERTGGSVSTLTIQRTQQEDSAVYLCASSLSPPSGRTYEQYFGPGTRLTVT.

V usage is TRBV4-1 and J usage is TRBJ2-2; 9 bases agree with TRBD2. J was trimmed by 4 bases and V by 2 bases; bases with no gene match: 5. CDR1 MGHRA and CDR2 YSYEKL come from the germline V gene. The CDR3 covers 16 residues. In DNA form, the CDR3 reads TGCGCCAGCAGCCAACGCGGGAGGGCCCCCACCGGGGAGCTGTTTTTT. Protein: CASSQRGRAPTGELFF.

This sequence joins TRBV5-1 and TRBJ2-2, with D maybe TRBD1 (5 bases). The CDR3 loop spans 16 amino acids. The ends were cut back, 2 bases at V and 5 bases at J, with 16 bases in the middle. Germline CDR1 and CDR2: SGHRS and YFSETQ. CDR3 loop: CASSFDPQGLTGELFF. CDR3 nucleotides: TGCGCCAGCAGCTTCGATCCCCAGGGCCTAACCGGGGAGCTGTTTTTT.

This chain joins TRBV29-1 and TRBJ2-7, with 12 bases fitting TRBD2. Trimming at V came to 5 bases and at J to 7 bases, leaving 9 bases not matched to a gene. CDR3 size: 14 residues. CDR1 is SQVTM and CDR2 is ANQGSEA in the germline V gene. In nucleotides, the CDR3 is TGCAGCGTTTGGACTAGCGGGAATGGTTCGGAGCAGTACTTC. Protein: CSVWTSGNGSEQYF.

V is TRBV29-1 and J is TRBJ2-1; the D gene is possibly TRBD2 (6 bases). CDR1 and CDR2 (germline): SQVTM, ANQGSEA. V gave up 2 bases and J gave up 1 base, with 12 bases separating them. CDR3 length: 15 amino acids. DNA of the CDR3: TGCAGCGTTGAACGGGGGTCGGGTTCCTACAATGAGCAGTTCTTC. It yields the protein CSVERGSGSYNEQFF.

The chain is built from TRBV7-9 and TRBJ1-2; 7 bases map to TRBD1. The V segment lost 4 bases and the J segment 8 bases; nucleotides outside the gene matches: 10. This CDR3 has 14 residues. Germline CDR1 is SEHNR and CDR2 is FQNEAQ (reference sequence). In nucleotides, the CDR3 is TGTGCCAGCAGCTGGGGACAGCGCACTGGAGGCTACACCTTC. It encodes CASSWGQRTGGYTF.

The V and J genes are TRBV5-4 and TRBJ2-2; either TRBD1 or TRBD2 may fit D (5 bases each). The germline V and J ends were trimmed by 7 bases and 4 bases, with 23 bases remaining between them. The CDR3 has 17 residues. Germline V gene lookup returns CDR1 SGHNT and CDR2 YYREEE (reference sequence). The CDR3 reads CASRPGPLGTSTGELFF. DNA of the CDR3: TGTGCCAGCCGACCGGGTCCCCTGGGGACGAGCACCGGGGAGCTGTTTTTT.

This rearrangement joins TRBV5-6 to TRBJ1-4, with D unclear. Germline assignment: CDR1 SGHDT and CDR2 YYEEEE. The CDR3 covers 14 residues. The V end was cut by 4 bases, the J end by 5 bases, with 12 bases between. The CDR3 spells CASSRTLLNEKLFF. The CDR3 nucleotides read TGTGCCAGCAGCCGGACTCTTCTGAATGAAAAACTGTTTTTT.

The rearrangement links TRBV5-6 to TRBJ2-1; D unresolved. V lost 1 base and J lost 4, with 6 bases in between. The CDR3 consists of 13 residues. Germline CDR1 is SGHDT and CDR2 is YYEEEE. CDR3 sequence (DNA): TGTGCCAGCAGCTTGCAGACATACAATGAGCAGTTCTTC. It yields the protein CASSLQTYNEQFF.

The J gene is TRBJ2-3, the V gene TRBV20-1; no clear D. Looked up from germline, CDR1 is DFQATT and CDR2 is SNEGSKA (reference sequence). CDR3 length equals 11 residues. With 2 bases removed from V and 4 bases from J, the gap between germline ends came to 4 bases. The chain's CDR3 is CSARWSDTQYF. CDR3 nucleotide sequence: TGCAGTGCTAGATGGTCAGATACGCAGTATTTT.

This clone was seen a single time. The rearrangement joins TRBV7-9 to TRBJ1-3; the D is unclear. Germline CDR1 and CDR2: SEHNR and FQNEAQ (reference sequence). Between the trimmed V and J ends, which lost 3 bases and 0 bases, there was a span of 6 bases. This CDR3 region has 14 residues. The CDR3 sequence: CASSLTLSGNTIYF. The DNA of the CDR3 is TGTGCCAGCAGCTTGACACTCTCTGGAAACACCATATATTTT. Using reference TRBV7-9 and TRBJ1-3 for the parts outside the CDR3, the full variable domain is DTGVSQNPRHKITKRGQNVTFRCDPISEHNRLYWYRQTLGQGPEFLTYFQNEAQLEKSRLLSDRFSAERPKGSFSTLEIQRTEQGDSAMYLCASSLTLSGNTIYFGEGSWLTVV.

This clone was counted only a few times. The chain employs TRBV28 and TRBJ1-2; D unresolved. Germline V gene data show CDR1 as MDHEN and CDR2 as SYDVKM. This CDR3 comprises 15 residues. The V and J ends lost 2 bases and 7 bases respectively, with 17 bases between them. CDR3 residues: CASSLIQAGKGGYTF. CDR3 sequence (DNA): TGTGCCAGCAGTTTAATCCAGGCTGGGAAAGGTGGCTACACCTTC.

J is TRBJ2-1 and V is TRBV19, with 8 bases matching TRBD2. V lost 4 bases to trimming and J lost 6 bases; unmatched junction nucleotides: 5. Germline V gene data show CDR1 as LNHDA and CDR2 as SQIVND (reference sequence). The CDR3 extends over 14 amino acids. CDR3 sequence (DNA): TGTGCCAGTAGTACACTAGCGGTGGGCAATGAGCAGTTCTTC. Its protein product is CASSTLAVGNEQFF.

The chain has TRBV7-2 and TRBJ2-1; D not certain. The CDR3 runs to 15 residues. Trimming removed 4 bases at V and 0 bases at J, with 10 bases between. The V gene's germline CDR1 is SGHTA and CDR2 FQGNSA. CDR3 bases: TGTGCCAGCAGCTCTCCCCTTTACTCCTACAATGAGCAGTTCTTC. Its protein product is CASSSPLYSYNEQFF.

This chain joins TRBV10-3 and TRBJ2-7; tentatively, D is TRBD1 (5 bases). CDR1 is ENHRY, CDR2 SYGVKD, per germline. The CDR3 length is 12 residues. Trimming took off 6 bases at V and 6 bases at J, with 12 bases between the two ends. CDR3 amino acids: CAISSGQFEQYF. DNA for the CDR3: TGTGCCATCAGCTCAGGGCAGTTCGAGCAGTACTTC.

This chain uses TRBV5-1 with TRBJ2-2; 9 bases are shared with TRBD1. CDR1 and CDR2 from the germline V gene are SGHRS and YFSETQ. V shed 4 bases and J 1 base; nucleotides not matched to a gene: 2. The CDR3 totals 15 residues. CDR3 residues: CASSVDRGNTGELFF. CDR3 coding DNA: TGCGCCAGCAGCGTGGACAGGGGGAACACCGGGGAGCTGTTTTTT.

In DNA, the CDR3 is TGTGCCATCAGTGGCACGTCGGGACTAGCGGGACCCGAGCAGTACTTC. Encoded protein: CAISGTSGLAGPEQYF. This sequence joins TRBV10-3 and TRBJ2-7, with 13 bases aligning to TRBD2. The CDR3 spans 16 residues. V lost 4 bases and J lost 6; bases outside the gene matches: 9. The germline V gene has CDR1 ENHRY and CDR2 SYGVKD.

V gene TRBV29-1 combines with J gene TRBJ2-1; D is unresolved. The germline V gene encodes CDR1 SQVTM and CDR2 ANQGSEA. The CDR3 extends over 11 amino acids. V lost 7 bases, J lost 9 bases, and 13 bases lay in between. The CDR3 loop is CSADVFGEQFF. The CDR3 bases are TGCAGCGCGGACGTGTTTGGTGAGCAGTTCTTC.

The rearrangement links TRBV2 to TRBJ2-7; TRBD1 or TRBD2 may be the D gene (5 bases each). The V end lost 6 bases, the J end lost 6 bases, and 15 bases lay between the germline ends. In germline, CDR1 is SNHLY, CDR2 FYNNEI. The CDR3 consists of 13 residues. The chain's CDR3 is CASRRDGVIEQYF. As DNA, the CDR3 is TGTGCCAGCAGGAGGGACGGTGTGATCGAGCAGTACTTC.

V is TRBV18 and J is TRBJ2-1, with D possibly being TRBD2 (5 bases). CDR3 size: 15 residues. CDR1 is KGHSH, CDR2 LQKENI, per germline. V was clipped by 3 bases and J by 5 bases, with 14 bases between them. The CDR3 DNA sequence: TGTGCCAGCTCACCGTCTAGGACTCCGAACAATGAGCAGTTCTTC. Its translation is CASSPSRTPNNEQFF.

J is TRBJ2-7 and V is TRBV5-1, with 13 positions matching TRBD2. Germline CDR1 reads SGHRS; CDR2 reads YFSETQ. V lost 4 bases, J lost 5 bases, and 6 bases stayed unmatched. CDR3 length: 15 amino acids. CDR3: CASSLRTSGRHEQYF. Written as DNA, the CDR3 is TGCGCCAGCAGCCTTCGGACTAGCGGGAGACACGAGCAGTACTTC.

The chain combines TRBV13 with TRBJ2-4, with D unresolved. Trimming removed 5 bases at V and 5 bases at J, with 10 bases between. CDR1 is PRHDT and CDR2 is FYEKMQ in the germline V gene (reference sequence). The length of the CDR3 is 13 residues. Here the CDR3 DNA reads TGTGCCAGCAGCCCCCCTGGGGAAAACATTCAGTACTTC. Its protein is CASSPPGENIQYF.

Comments on this clone: The same CDR3 is also encoded by other DNA sequences in this sample. The genes are TRBV5-5 and TRBJ2-7; 7 nucleotides agree with TRBD1. This CDR3 region has 12 residues. The germline V gene encodes CDR1 SGHKS and CDR2 YYEKEE (reference sequence). Trimming removed 3 bases from V and 7 bases from J; junction bases left unmatched: 4. CDR3 sequence reads: CASSSGTEEQYF. The CDR3 bases are TGTGCCAGCAGCTCCGGGACAGAGGAGCAGTACTTC.

The chain links TRBV6-4 to TRBJ2-2, with 8 nucleotides matching TRBD1. The CDR3 consists of 14 residues. Germline CDR1 and CDR2: MRHNA and SNTAGT. Unmatched junction bases numbered 4, after V lost 6 bases and J lost 4 bases. The CDR3 DNA is TGTGCCAGCAGACCAGGGGGCCGCACCGGGGAGCTGTTTTTT. It specifies CASRPGGRTGELFF.

This clone turned up a few times. The V gene is TRBV7-9, the J gene TRBJ2-7; 9 bases fit TRBD2. The V segment lost 5 bases and the J segment 0 bases; nucleotides outside the gene matches: 5. The CDR3 totals 15 residues. Per germline, CDR1 SEHNR and CDR2 FQNEAQ (reference sequence). CDR3 sequence: CASSPTSGLSYEQYF. In nucleotides, the CDR3 is TGTGCCAGCAGCCCTACTAGCGGGCTCTCCTACGAGCAGTACTTC.